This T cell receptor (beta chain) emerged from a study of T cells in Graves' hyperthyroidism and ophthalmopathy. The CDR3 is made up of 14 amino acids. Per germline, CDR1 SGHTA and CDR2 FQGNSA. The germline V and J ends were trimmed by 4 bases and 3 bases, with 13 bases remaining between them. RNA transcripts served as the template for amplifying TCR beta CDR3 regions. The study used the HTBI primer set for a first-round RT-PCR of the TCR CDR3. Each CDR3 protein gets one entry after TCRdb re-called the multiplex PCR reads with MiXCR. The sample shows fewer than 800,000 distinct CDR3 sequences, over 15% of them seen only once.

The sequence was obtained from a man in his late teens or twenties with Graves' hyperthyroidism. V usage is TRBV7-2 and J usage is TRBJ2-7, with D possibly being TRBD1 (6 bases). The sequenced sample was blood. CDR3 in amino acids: CASSSTTGFYEQYF. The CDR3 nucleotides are TGTGCCAGCAGCTCAACAACAGGGTTCTACGAGCAGTACTTC.